A selection of T cell receptor beta chains follows, all from one sample in a study of metastatic and nonmetastatic thyroid tumors. TCRdb reanalyzed the PCR reads via MiXCR. Of 15,000 to 20,000 clones detected, roughly 22% appear once; the ten largest clones hold less than 11%. The sequenced sample consisted of tumor tissue. These receptors all come from a male donor with papillary thyroid cancer or a benign thyroid nodule (not recorded which). Some clones in this sample may be carry-over from other donors' samples. CDR3s include the opening cysteine and the closing phenylalanine or tryptophan. D genes are given only for firm matches. Size is omitted from some rows. Given values are once, few, many or a class for expanded clones.

size	V	D	J	CDR3	DNA
many	TRBV12-3/TRBV12-4	-	TRBJ2-7	CASSLKYEQYF	TGTGCCAGCAGTTTGAAGTACGAGCAGTACTTC
-	TRBV6-1	-	TRBJ1-2	CASSRGLLYGYTF	TGTGCCAGCTCCCGAGGGCTCCTCTATGGCTACACCTTC
many	TRBV6-2/TRBV6-3	-	TRBJ1-2	CASKTEGLGYTF	TGTGCCAGCAAAACGGAGGGGCTCGGCTACACCTTC
-	TRBV6-1	-	TRBJ2-7	CANLSIREQNF	TGTGCCAACCTTTCAATTCGCGAGCAGAACTTC
many	TRBV6-2/TRBV6-3	TRBD2	TRBJ2-3	CASSLSGRGTDTQYF	TGTGCCAGCAGTCTGTCCGGGAGGGGTACAGATACGCAGTATTTT
many	TRBV4-2	-	TRBJ2-3	CASSHGSGSDTQYF	TGTGCCAGCAGCCACGGGAGTGGGTCAGATACGCAGTATTTT
many	TRBV28	TRBD2	TRBJ2-3	CASSPSPGRDGDTQYF	TGTGCCAGCAGTCCCTCCCCGGGGAGGGACGGAGATACGCAGTATTTT
few	TRBV28	-	TRBJ1-2	CASIRGGYRYTF	TGTGCCAGCATACGGGGAGGCTATCGCTACACCTTC
few	TRBV15	TRBD1	TRBJ2-5	CATSRKGTGEEAQYF	TGTGCCACCAGCAGAAAGGGGACAGGAGAAGAGGCCCAGTACTTC
many	TRBV9	TRBD2	TRBJ2-7	CASSVGPSGSYEQYF	TGTGCCAGCAGCGTAGGGCCTAGCGGGAGCTACGAGCAGTACTTC
many	TRBV6-1	-	TRBJ1-2	CASRRRDKNYGYTF	TGTGCCAGCAGACGCCGGGACAAGAACTATGGCTACACCTTC
many	TRBV25-1	TRBD1	TRBJ2-2	CASSEWKPGGRELFF	TGTGCCAGCAGTGAATGGAAACCAGGGGGCCGGGAGCTGTTTTTT
few	TRBV27	-	TRBJ1-2	CASRHGGGAYTF	TGTGCCAGCAGACATGGAGGGGGGGCTTACACCTTC
few	TRBV28	-	TRBJ2-7	CASSLSRDLFQQYF	TGTGCCAGCAGTTTATCTAGGGATCTTTTCCAGCAGTACTTC
-	TRBV9	-	TRBJ2-7	CASSLMGRSYEQYF	TGTGCCAGCAGCTTAATGGGTCGGTCCTACGAGCAGTACTTC
many	TRBV9	TRBD1	TRBJ2-4	CASSARLQGSSAKNIQYF	TGTGCCAGCAGCGCACGGTTACAGGGGAGCTCAGCCAAAAACATTCAGTACTTC
once	TRBV30	-	TRBJ2-7	CAWSVGRVYEHYF	TGTGCCTGGAGTGTAGGCAGGGTCTACGAGCATTACTTC
-	TRBV3-1	-	TRBJ2-1	CASSQAGNNEQFF	TGTGCCAGCAGCCAGGCTGGGAACAATGAGCAGTTCTTC
many	TRBV10-3	-	TRBJ1-2	CAISGESGQNYGYTF	TGTGCCATCAGTGGTGAATCCGGACAGAATTATGGCTACACCTTC
-	TRBV20-1	-	TRBJ2-2	CSARAPGRVPGELFF	TGCAGTGCTAGAGCTCCCGGACGAGTGCCCGGTGAGCTGTTTTTT
few	TRBV2	TRBD1	TRBJ1-2	CASSGQGGGGYTF	TGTGCCAGCAGTGGACAGGGAGGGGGCGGCTACACCTTC
few	TRBV6-1	-	TRBJ1-6	CASHWVYNSPLHF	TGTGCCAGCCACTGGGTCTATAATTCACCCCTCCACTTT
medium-sized	TRBV11-3	TRBD1	TRBJ2-7	CASSSDRAHEQYF	TGTGCCAGCAGCTCAGACAGGGCCCACGAGCAGTACTTC
many	TRBV29-1	-	TRBJ1-1	CSVAYVGVRAGDTEAFF	TGCAGCGTAGCCTACGTCGGTGTACGGGCGGGGGACACTGAAGCTTTCTTT
many	TRBV6-1	-	TRBJ2-2	CASNRGQVGELFF	TGTGCCAGTAACCGGGGGCAGGTCGGGGAGCTGTTTTTT
few	TRBV28	TRBD1	TRBJ1-6	CASSLTGTGGKPLHF	TGTGCCAGCAGCCTTACCGGGACAGGGGGGAAACCCCTCCACTTT
-	TRBV20-1	-	TRBJ2-7	CSAGFGGEQYF	TGCAGTGCGGGGTTTGGAGGCGAGCAGTACTTC
-	TRBV6-4	TRBD2	TRBJ2-1	CASSDHPRVRGLTTHNEQFF	TGTGCCAGCAGTGACCACCCCCGCGTGCGGGGGTTAACCACCCACAATGAGCAGTTCTTC
-	TRBV7-9	-	TRBJ1-2	CASSARGSYGYTF	TGTGCCAGCAGCGCTCGTGGGAGCTATGGATACACATTC
many	TRBV10-3	TRBD2	TRBJ2-1	CAISESTGLASYNEQFF	TGTGCCATCAGTGAGTCGACTGGACTAGCTTCCTACAATGAGCAGTTCTTC
many	TRBV28	-	TRBJ2-3	CATSTDVLTGRTDTQYF	TGTGCCACTTCGACGGATGTCTTAACTGGTCGCACAGATACGCAGTATTTT
few	TRBV7-6	-	TRBJ2-5	CASSLVAGGWGETQYF	TGTGCCAGCAGCTTAGTTGCTGGCGGTTGGGGAGAGACCCAGTACTTC
medium-sized	TRBV11-3	-	TRBJ2-7	CASSLRGGSYEQYF	TGTGCCAGCAGCTTAAGGGGCGGCTCCTACGAGCAGTACTTC
many	TRBV3-1	-	TRBJ1-1	CASSQVRNTEAFF	TGTGCCAGCAGCCAAGTACGGAACACTGAAGCTTTCTTT
many	TRBV27	TRBD1	TRBJ1-4	CTSSLSGGTGLTNEKLFF	TGCACCAGCAGTTTATCGGGCGGGACAGGGTTAACTAATGAAAAACTGTTTTTT
few	TRBV6-4	TRBD2	TRBJ2-2	CASRGGRNTGELFF	TGTGCCAGCCGGGGGGGCAGAAACACCGGGGAGCTGTTTTTT
many	TRBV4-1	TRBD1	TRBJ2-5	CASSLGQGETQYF	TGCGCCAGCAGCCTGGGACAGGGAGAGACCCAGTACTTC
-	TRBV28	-	TRBJ1-4	CASSLPGNANEKLVF	TGTGCCAGCAGTTTACCGGGAAACGCAAATGAAAAACTGGTTTTT
-	TRBV19	TRBD2	TRBJ2-4	CASSISGSRRDQYF	TGTGCCAGTAGTATTAGCGGGAGTCGACGGGATCAGTACTTC
many	TRBV30	TRBD1	TRBJ1-5	CAWSVPNRGSQPQHF	TGTGCCTGGAGTGTACCCAACAGGGGGTCTCAGCCCCAGCATTTT
many	TRBV5-6	TRBD1	TRBJ1-1	CASSIPGQGNTEAFF	TGTGCCAGCAGCATACCGGGACAGGGGAACACTGAAGCTTTCTTT
many	TRBV12-3/TRBV12-4	TRBD1	TRBJ2-7	CASSPGQGAEQYF	TGTGCCAGTTCACCGGGACAGGGGGCCGAGCAGTACTTC
-	TRBV6-2/TRBV6-3	-	TRBJ2-5	CASRGETQYF	TGTGCCAGTCGCGGTGAGACCCAGTACTTC
many	TRBV29-1	TRBD2	TRBJ2-3	CSVGIPAGFRTDTQYF	TGCAGCGTTGGAATTCCAGCGGGATTTCGCACAGATACGCAGTATTTT
many	TRBV24-1	-	TRBJ2-1	CATSERDSFSYNEQFF	TGTGCCACCAGTGAGCGGGACTCTTTCTCCTACAATGAGCAGTTCTTC
-	TRBV28	-	TRBJ2-1	CASSLLMSQEEQFF	TGTGCCAGCAGTTTATTAATGTCCCAGGAGGAGCAGTTCTTC